This T cell receptor beta chain comes out of a study of PD-1 blockade in classical Hodgkin lymphoma. Across the whole study: Each patient was given nivolumab 3 mg/kg through a vein every 2 weeks.

Indicated time point: cycle 4 day 1 (C4D1), after 5 to 7 weeks of nivolumab. Each patient's relapse followed autologous stem cell transplantation, and brentuximab vedotin exposure varied. The germline V gene encodes CDR1 KGHSH and CDR2 LQKENI. This CDR3 region has 18 residues. Trimming at V came to 3 bases and at J to 2 bases, leaving 11 bases not matched to a gene. Assay used: immunoSEQ multiplex PCR; TCRdb lists only in-frame clones, some missing. The sample shows around 20,000 clones, around 84% of them seen only once. The receptor was derived from a human donor with classical Hodgkin lymphoma. Sequenced material: peripheral blood mononuclear cells (PBMCs), taken before the fourth cycle of nivolumab. This rearrangement joins TRBV18 to TRBJ2-7; TRBD2 matches 12 bases. This CDR3 reads CASSPLRTSGKSPYEQYF. In DNA form, the CDR3 reads TGTGCCAGCTCACCCCTCCGGACTAGCGGGAAAAGCCCCTACGAGCAGTACTTC.